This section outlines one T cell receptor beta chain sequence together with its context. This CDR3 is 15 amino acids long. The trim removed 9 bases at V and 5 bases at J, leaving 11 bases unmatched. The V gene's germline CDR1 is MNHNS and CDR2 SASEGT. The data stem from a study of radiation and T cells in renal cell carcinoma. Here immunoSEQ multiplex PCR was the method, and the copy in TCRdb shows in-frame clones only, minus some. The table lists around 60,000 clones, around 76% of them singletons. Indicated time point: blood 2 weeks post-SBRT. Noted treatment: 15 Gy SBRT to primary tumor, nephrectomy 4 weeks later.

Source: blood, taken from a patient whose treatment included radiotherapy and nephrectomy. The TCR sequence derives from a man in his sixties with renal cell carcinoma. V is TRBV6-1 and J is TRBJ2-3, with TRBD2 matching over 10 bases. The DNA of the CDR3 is TGTGCCAGTGCTCCCACTAGCGGGGTAGGAGATACGCAGTATTTT. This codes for CASAPTSGVGDTQYF.